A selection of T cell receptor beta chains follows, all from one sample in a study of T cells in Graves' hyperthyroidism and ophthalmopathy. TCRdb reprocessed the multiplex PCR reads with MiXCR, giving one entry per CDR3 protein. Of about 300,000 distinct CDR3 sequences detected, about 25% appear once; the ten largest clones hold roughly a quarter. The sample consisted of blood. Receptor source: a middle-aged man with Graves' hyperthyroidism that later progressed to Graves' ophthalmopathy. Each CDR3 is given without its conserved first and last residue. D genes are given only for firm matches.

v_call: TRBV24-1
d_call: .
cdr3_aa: ATSASGIETQY

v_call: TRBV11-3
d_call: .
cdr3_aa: ASPYGGREQY

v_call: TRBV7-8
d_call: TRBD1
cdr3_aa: ASSPEGQGIHYGYT

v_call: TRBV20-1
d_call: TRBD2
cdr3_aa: SAKPGGETQY

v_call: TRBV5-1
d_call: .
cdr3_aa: ASSLASSASGANVLT

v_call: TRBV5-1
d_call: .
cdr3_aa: ASSWEGNTEAF

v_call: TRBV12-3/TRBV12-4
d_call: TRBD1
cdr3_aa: ASSFYRGLNTEAF

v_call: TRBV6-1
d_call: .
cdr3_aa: ASTKPGGGSYEQY

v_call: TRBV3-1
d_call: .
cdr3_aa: ASSPTGWSGEQY

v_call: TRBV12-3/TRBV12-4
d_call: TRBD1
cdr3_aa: ASSTGGGKKGYT

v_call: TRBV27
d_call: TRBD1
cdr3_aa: ASSTQEGARREKLF

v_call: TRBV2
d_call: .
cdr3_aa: ASSEERQETQY

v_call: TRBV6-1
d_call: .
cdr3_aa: ASTPGTSVGYT

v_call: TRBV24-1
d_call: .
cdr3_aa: ATSDFGAEAF

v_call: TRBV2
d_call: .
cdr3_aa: ASSVSGAGNTIY

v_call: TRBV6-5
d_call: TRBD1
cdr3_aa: ASSPLGRQGD

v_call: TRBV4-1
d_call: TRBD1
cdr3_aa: ASSSRDRVSVLDEQY

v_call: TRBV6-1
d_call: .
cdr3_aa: ASSELQLGSGNTIY

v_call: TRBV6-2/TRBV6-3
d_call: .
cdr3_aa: ASSSPRYGYT

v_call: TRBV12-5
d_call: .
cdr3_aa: ASGLGTGQEQY

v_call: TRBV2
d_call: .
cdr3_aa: ASSWDGASEAF

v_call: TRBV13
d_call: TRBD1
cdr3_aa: ASSRQNRGSYGYT

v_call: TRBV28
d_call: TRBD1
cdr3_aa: ASSSGTGGLYEQY

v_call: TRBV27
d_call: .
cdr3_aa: ASSFGVRAF

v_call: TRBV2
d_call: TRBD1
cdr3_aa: ASSANRGRTGYTTGTEAF

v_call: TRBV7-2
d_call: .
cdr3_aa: ASSLGTHQPQH

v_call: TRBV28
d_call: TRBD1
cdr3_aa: ASSQQGVRGTGELF

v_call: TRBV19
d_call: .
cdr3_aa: ASTPQGNNQPQH